This T cell receptor beta chain was recorded in a study of CD8+CD57+ T cells in acquired aplastic anemia. Overall study: Recorded DNA amounts for sorted CD4+ and CD8+ cells had an average of around 3 ug.

Germline V lookup: CDR1 DFQATT, CDR2 SNEGSKA (reference sequence). The length of the CDR3 is 15 residues. V shed 0 bases, J shed 4 bases, and the junction held 5 bases outside the gene matches. Notes on this clonotype: Its specificity is unknown.

Study results and limitations: Simpson's diversity of CD8+ cells was not significantly different in patients compared with controls. Shared by patients and controls, almost 30 CD8+ CDR3s were abundant in patients.

Genomic DNA acted as the template from which TCR beta VDJ combination and CDR3 sequence profiling were carried out. A single record per CDR3 protein comes from TCRdb applying MiXCR to the reads. The sample lists about 190,000 distinct CDR3 sequences, 64% occurring once. The chain combines TRBV20-1 with TRBJ2-7; 11 bases align to TRBD2. The sequence was collected from a human donor with severe aplastic anemia or a healthy control (not recorded which). The sequenced sample was sorted CD4+, CD8+, or CD8+CD57+ T cells (not recorded which) from PBMCs. The CDR3 DNA reads as TGCAGTGCTAGAGATTCCGGGACTAGCGGTTACGAGCAGTACTTC. Translated, it gives CSARDSGTSGYEQYF.